These T cell receptor beta chains were read from a single sample in a study of CD4 T cells in relation to SARS-CoV-2 and coronaviruses. Method: immunoSEQ multiplex PCR; TCRdb's copy keeps in-frame clones and lacks some. Of 20,000 to 25,000 clones in the sample, over 60% were seen once. No antigen is known for these receptors. Source material: CD4+ T cells from PBMCs, cultured in vitro. The receptors were gathered from a human donor in good health. Each CDR3 is given with its conserved first and last residue. The order of the fields is CDR3 protein, V gene, J gene.

cdr3_aa: CASSLGSGSGPGWTQYF
v_call: TRBV7-2
j_call: TRBJ2-5

cdr3_aa: CASSVGTGTLNTEAFF
v_call: TRBV9
j_call: TRBJ1-1

cdr3_aa: CASSLGTGNTIYF
v_call: TRBV7-3
j_call: TRBJ1-3

cdr3_aa: CATSDPNVLQETQYF
v_call: TRBV24-1
j_call: TRBJ2-5

cdr3_aa: CASSPDGSYGYTF
v_call: TRBV6-5
j_call: TRBJ1-2

cdr3_aa: CASSLGLAGGPGNEQFF
v_call: TRBV18
j_call: TRBJ2-1

cdr3_aa: CATSYEQYF
v_call: TRBV5-1
j_call: TRBJ2-7

cdr3_aa: CASSWVTGGNTIYF
v_call: TRBV3-1/TRBV3-2
j_call: TRBJ1-3

cdr3_aa: CASSFWMDEQFF
v_call: TRBV7-8
j_call: TRBJ2-1

cdr3_aa: CASSLAEVGGSGNTIYF
v_call: TRBV7-2
j_call: TRBJ1-3

cdr3_aa: CASYFGGLSTDTQYF
v_call: TRBV6-5
j_call: TRBJ2-3

cdr3_aa: CASSPRQGSGTGELFF
v_call: TRBV5-5
j_call: TRBJ2-2

cdr3_aa: CASTRDGTGVYEQYF
v_call: TRBV6-5
j_call: TRBJ2-7

cdr3_aa: CASKIQGGAVEKLFF
v_call: TRBV5-1
j_call: TRBJ1-4

cdr3_aa: CASSLLMGPPEAFF
v_call: TRBV5-6
j_call: TRBJ1-1

cdr3_aa: CASSQAASVDTQYF
v_call: TRBV4-1
j_call: TRBJ2-3

cdr3_aa: CASSTAGHASGYGYTF
v_call: TRBV7-3
j_call: TRBJ1-2

cdr3_aa: CASSGTRNEQFF
v_call: TRBV2
j_call: TRBJ2-1

cdr3_aa: CASSLLSGLSMNQPQHF
v_call: TRBV28
j_call: TRBJ1-5

cdr3_aa: CASSLGLGHNEQFF
v_call: TRBV7-3
j_call: TRBJ2-1

cdr3_aa: CAISAEPRTSGSLGETQYF
v_call: TRBV10-3
j_call: TRBJ2-5

cdr3_aa: CASSDSGTRDGYEQYF
v_call: TRBV19
j_call: TRBJ2-7

cdr3_aa: CASSPRSAGWEQYF
v_call: TRBV18
j_call: TRBJ2-7

cdr3_aa: CSASDRYTDTQYF
v_call: TRBV20-1
j_call: TRBJ2-3

cdr3_aa: CASSLDPGSYNEQFF
v_call: TRBV11-3
j_call: TRBJ2-1

cdr3_aa: CASSLGEYEQYF
v_call: TRBV5-5
j_call: TRBJ2-7

cdr3_aa: CASSPPSQGVLGELFF
v_call: TRBV18
j_call: TRBJ2-2

cdr3_aa: CASSSKGQETYEQYF
v_call: TRBV6-6
j_call: TRBJ2-7

cdr3_aa: CASSIWGQVKNIQYF
v_call: TRBV19
j_call: TRBJ2-4

cdr3_aa: CASSFLIQSRNSYEQYF
v_call: TRBV5-1
j_call: TRBJ2-7

cdr3_aa: CASSATGGAGETQYF
v_call: TRBV9
j_call: TRBJ2-5

cdr3_aa: CASGQSYEQYF
v_call: TRBV19
j_call: TRBJ2-7

cdr3_aa: CASSLAGTSGGRRKTDTQYF
v_call: TRBV5-1
j_call: TRBJ2-3

cdr3_aa: CASSLLRTGELFF
v_call: TRBV14
j_call: TRBJ2-2

cdr3_aa: CATSDDTGGGSYTQYF
v_call: TRBV24-1
j_call: TRBJ2-3

cdr3_aa: CAWSVSAREQFF
v_call: TRBV30
j_call: TRBJ2-1

cdr3_aa: CASTERTGFENTIYF
v_call: TRBV4-1
j_call: TRBJ1-3

cdr3_aa: CASSPDGPYGYTF
v_call: TRBV18
j_call: TRBJ1-2